The T cell receptor beta chain described here comes from a study of T-cell reconstitution after alpha-beta-depleted transplantation in children. Study-wide results and limits: At one year after transplant, newly produced T cells mostly accounted for T-cell counts and diversity.

Germline V CDR1 and CDR2: SGHAT, FQDESV (reference sequence). The V gene end was trimmed by 5 bases and the J gene end by 15 bases; junction bases not matched to a gene: 25. The CDR3 loop spans 18 amino acids. Preparation of the TCRbeta library was carried out with unique molecular identifiers. TCRdb ran MiXCR on the PCR reads and lists one entry per CDR3 protein. The sample yields hundreds of thousands of distinct CDR3 sequences, about an eighth seen once. There are a few counts of this clonotype. Its antigen is not identified. This receptor was obtained from a girl aged 2-10 years with congenital amegakaryocytic thrombocytopenia, due to receive a stem cell transplant. This specimen consisted of PBMCs, obtained before TCRalphabeta/CD19-depleted stem cell transplant. This sequence joins TRBV11-1 and TRBJ2-1; 10 bases line up with TRBD2. DNA for the CDR3: TGTGCCAGCAGCCGTAGAATCGGCAACCTCGGGGCTAGCGGGAGTCCGTTCTTC. Translation: CASSRRIGNLGASGSPFF. Drawing the rest from reference TRBV11-1 and TRBJ2-1, the complete variable domain is EAEVAQSPRYKITEKSQAVAFWCDPISGHATLYWYRQILGQGPELLVQFQDESVVDDSQLPKDRFSAERLKGVDSTLKIQPAELGDSAMYLCASSRRIGNLGASGSPFFGPGTRLTVL.